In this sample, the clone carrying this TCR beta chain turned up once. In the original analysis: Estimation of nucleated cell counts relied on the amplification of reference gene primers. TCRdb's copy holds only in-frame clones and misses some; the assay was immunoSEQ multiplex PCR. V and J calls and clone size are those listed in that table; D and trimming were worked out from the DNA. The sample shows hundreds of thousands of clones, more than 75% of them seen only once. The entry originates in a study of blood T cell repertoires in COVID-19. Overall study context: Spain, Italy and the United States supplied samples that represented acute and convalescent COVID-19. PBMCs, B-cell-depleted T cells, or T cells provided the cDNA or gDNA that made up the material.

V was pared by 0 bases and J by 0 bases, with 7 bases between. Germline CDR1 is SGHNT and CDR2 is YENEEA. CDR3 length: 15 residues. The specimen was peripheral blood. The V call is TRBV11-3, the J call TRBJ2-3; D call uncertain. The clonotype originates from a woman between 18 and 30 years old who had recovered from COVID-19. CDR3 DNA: TGTGCCAGCAGCTTAGAGGCGGTTAGCACAGATACGCAGTATTTT. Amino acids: CASSLEAVSTDTQYF.